The 14 T cell receptor beta chains presented below share a single source sample, sequenced in a study of Ad26.COV2.S vaccination and SARS-CoV-2 variants. Clones were read by immunoSEQ multiplex PCR, and TCRdb kept only the in-frame ones, dropping some. The sample shows 440,000 or so clones, about 90% of them seen only once. Treatment noted: about 20 received Ad26.COV2.S at low or high dose, single or two shots; about 5 received placebo; per-sample allocation not given. Sample collection was performed on day 63 after the first vaccine or placebo injection. The sample was peripheral blood, taken in a trial of Ad26.COV2.S vaccine versus placebo. Receptor source: a person aged 18-65 years who received the Ad26.COV2.S COVID-19 vaccine or a placebo.

The chain recombines TRBV19 with TRBJ1-2; 9 nucleotides line up with TRBD1. Germline CDR1 LNHDA, CDR2 SQIVND (reference sequence). V lost 8 bases and J lost 5; bases outside the gene matches: 3. The CDR3 sequence is 12 residues long. DNA of the CDR3: TGTGCCAGTGGAGACAGGGGGTATGGCTACACCTTC. This gives the protein CASGDRGYGYTF. The whole variable domain, filled in from reference TRBV19 and TRBJ1-2, reads DGGITQSPKYLFRKEGQNVTLSCEQNLNHDAMYWYRQDPGQGLRLIYYSQIVNDFQKGDIAEGYSVSREKKESFPLTVTSAQKNPTAFYLCASGDRGYGYTFGSGTRLTVV.

The V call is TRBV5-8, the J call TRBJ2-7, with 7 bases lining up with TRBD1. V lost 3 bases and J lost 9; bases outside the gene matches: 3. This CDR3 spans 11 amino acids. CDR1 SGHTS and CDR2 YDEGEE come from the germline V gene. In DNA, the CDR3 is TGTGCCAGCAGCTCCCGGACAGGGCAGTACTTC. This sequence encodes CASSSRTGQYF.

V gene TRBV15 combines with J gene TRBJ2-7; the match to TRBD2 covers 8 bases. Per the germline V gene, CDR1 is LNHNV and CDR2 is YYDKDF (reference sequence). This CDR3 has 16 amino acids. V lost 1 base and J lost 3; bases outside the gene matches: 8. The CDR3: CATSRAEGLEFYEQYF. The CDR3 nucleotides are TGTGCCACCAGCAGAGCTGAGGGACTAGAGTTCTACGAGCAGTACTTC.

The chain combines TRBV30 with TRBJ2-3; D gene ambiguous. V lost 0 bases to trimming and J lost 3 bases, with 13 bases between them. CDR1 and CDR2 from the germline V gene are GTSNPN and SVGIG (reference sequence). The CDR3 is made up of 15 amino acids. The DNA for the CDR3 is TGTGCCTGGAGTGTTTTGGGGATGGAGACAGATACGCAGTATTTT. This translates into CAWSVLGMETDTQYF.

The rearrangement links TRBV3-1 (or the pseudogene TRBV3-2) to TRBJ1-4; D not certain. V was shortened by 8 bases and J by 8 bases, with 9 bases between the two germline ends. The germline V gene has CDR1 LGHDT and CDR2 YNNKEL (reference sequence). CDR3 size: 11 residues. This CDR3 reads CASQVREKLFF. Here the CDR3 DNA reads TGTGCCAGCCAGGTCCGAGAAAAACTGTTTTTT.

CDR3 DNA sequence: TGTGCCAGCAGTGACGGGCGGGACTACGAGCAGTACTTC. Amino acids: CASSDGRDYEQYF. V and J are TRBV6-2 or TRBV6-3 and TRBJ2-7; D may be TRBD2 (6 bases). Germline-derived CDR1 and CDR2 are MNHEY and SVGEGT. The CDR3 runs to 13 residues. V was shortened by 5 bases and J by 3 bases, with 11 bases between the two germline ends.

The V call is TRBV19, the J call TRBJ1-1; the D gene is possibly TRBD1 (6 bases). Germline loops: CDR1 LNHDA, CDR2 SQIVND (reference sequence). The ends were cut back, 7 bases at V and 5 bases at J, with 20 bases in the middle. There are 15 residues in the CDR3. This chain's CDR3 is CASTQSGTSRTEAFF. CDR3 nucleotide sequence: TGTGCCAGTACCCAATCCGGGACAAGCCGGACTGAAGCTTTCTTT.

The chain couples TRBV5-4 to TRBJ2-7, with TRBD2 identical over 16 bases. The CDR3 contains 15 residues. With 3 bases clipped from V and 6 bases from J, the junction kept 3 bases outside the gene matches. Looked up from germline, CDR1 is SGHNT and CDR2 is YYREEE (reference sequence). The CDR3 nucleotides read TGTGCCAGCAGCTGGGGACTAGCGGGAGGGCGCGAGCAGTACTTC. This gives the protein CASSWGLAGGREQYF.

The V gene is TRBV20-1, the J gene TRBJ2-5; D is unclear. Germline V gene data show CDR1 as DFQATT and CDR2 as SNEGSKA (reference sequence). This CDR3 contains 13 residues. V dropped 3 bases and J dropped 5 bases, with 13 bases sitting between them. CDR3 sequence: CSASRVSGETQYF. In DNA form, the CDR3 reads TGCAGTGCTAGTAGGGTGTCCGGGGAGACCCAGTACTTC.

V usage is TRBV5-1 and J usage is TRBJ2-7; 12 bases agree with TRBD2. The CDR3 is made up of 15 amino acids. V shed 5 bases, J shed 4 bases, and the junction held 7 bases outside the gene matches. CDR1 and CDR2 from the germline V gene are SGHRS and YFSETQ. Written as DNA, the CDR3 is TGCGCCAGCAGTCCCCTAGCGGGAGGGCCTTACGAGCAGTACTTC. It specifies CASSPLAGGPYEQYF.

This clone was observed a single time. The chain has TRBV28 and TRBJ1-2; 7 bases are a match to TRBD1. V lost 4 bases, J lost 3 bases, and 8 bases stayed unmatched. The CDR3 runs 15 residues. Germline-derived CDR1 and CDR2 are MDHEN and SYDVKM. CDR3 DNA sequence: TGTGCCAGCAGTTCGCCCGCAGGGGGAGACTATGGCTACACCTTC. Protein: CASSSPAGGDYGYTF.

V is TRBV4-1 and J is TRBJ2-7, with D maybe TRBD2 (6 bases). The CDR3 totals 13 residues. Germline V CDR1 and CDR2: MGHRA, YSYEKL. V was cut by 4 bases and J by 2 bases, with 9 bases left in between. CDR3 region: CASSPPGAYEQYF. CDR3 nucleotide sequence: TGCGCCAGCAGCCCCCCGGGGGCCTACGAGCAGTACTTC.

V gene TRBV6-1 combines with J gene TRBJ2-7, with 8 positions matching TRBD1. CDR1 is MNHNS and CDR2 is SASEGT in the germline V gene. The J segment lost 2 bases and the V segment lost 2 bases, leaving 11 bases of the junction unmatched. CDR3 size: 17 residues. The CDR3 nucleotides read TGTGCCAGCAGTGAAATTCAGGGGGCATCGAAAACCTACGAGCAGTACTTC. Protein sequence: CASSEIQGASKTYEQYF.

The CDR3 loop is CASSKRDYSYEQYF. CDR3 in DNA: TGTGCCAGTAGTAAACGGGACTACTCCTACGAGCAGTACTTC. The chain is built from TRBV19 and TRBJ2-7; 7 bases agree with TRBD2. The CDR3 spans 14 residues. The V gene's germline CDR1 is LNHDA and CDR2 SQIVND (reference sequence). With V trimmed by 4 bases and J by 0 bases, 3 bases remained unmatched. Full variable domain (rest looked up from reference TRBV19 and TRBJ2-7): DGGITQSPKYLFRKEGQNVTLSCEQNLNHDAMYWYRQDPGQGLRLIYYSQIVNDFQKGDIAEGYSVSREKKESFPLTVTSAQKNPTAFYLCASSKRDYSYEQYFGPGTRLTVT.